Listed below are T cell receptor beta chains from one sample, sequenced in a study of cytomegalovirus exposure and HLA in healthy donors. Profiling relied on immunoSEQ multiplex PCR, and the TCRdb table lists in-frame clones only, not all of them. The sample has about 150,000 clones, around 80% seen once; the top ten hold approximately 5.7%. The sequenced sample consisted of PBMCs. The receptors originated from a man aged 25 to 40 in good health and CMV-seropositive. Both conserved end residues are part of each CDR3. D genes are given only for firm matches.

j_call,d_call,v_call,cdr3_aa,cdr3_nt
TRBJ2-7,.,TRBV6-6,CASTALGGAYEQYF,TGTGCCAGCACCGCCCTAGGCGGGGCCTACGAGCAGTACTTC
TRBJ2-5,TRBD2,TRBV6-5,CASSYSASGGQETQYF,TGTGCCAGCAGTTACTCGGCTAGCGGGGGACAAGAGACCCAGTACTTC
TRBJ2-7,TRBD2,TRBV4-1,CASSQVGEGYEQYF,TGCGCCAGCAGCCAAGTCGGGGAGGGCTACGAGCAGTACTTC
TRBJ1-1,.,TRBV28,CASSLPSRRNTEAFF,TGTGCCAGCAGTCTCCCCTCCAGGCGGAACACTGAAGCTTTCTTT
TRBJ2-7,TRBD1,TRBV6-6,CASTQTGVTYEQYF,TGTGCCAGCACGCAAACAGGGGTTACCTACGAGCAGTACTTC
TRBJ1-1,.,TRBV10-3,CAISEWAGEAFF,TGTGCCATCAGTGAGTGGGCAGGCGAAGCTTTCTTT
TRBJ1-4,.,TRBV18,CASSPPGGLNEKLFF,TGTGCCAGCTCACCACCGGGAGGGCTTAATGAAAAACTGTTTTTT
TRBJ1-1,TRBD1,TRBV27,CASSRTGGFMNTEAFF,TGTGCCAGCAGTCGGACAGGGGGCTTTATGAACACTGAAGCTTTCTTT
TRBJ2-7,.,TRBV10-3,CAISDMGRGGEQYF,TGTGCCATCAGTGATATGGGGCGGGGTGGCGAGCAGTACTTC
TRBJ2-3,.,TRBV29-1,CSVEGERVTTDTQYF,TGCAGCGTTGAAGGGGAGAGAGTAACCACAGATACGCAGTATTTT
TRBJ2-7,.,TRBV4-3,CASSQAPVPSYEQYF,TGCGCCAGCAGCCAAGCCCCAGTCCCGTCCTACGAGCAGTACTTC
TRBJ1-5,TRBD1,TRBV2,CASSETGQDSNQPQHF,TGTGCCAGCTCGGAGACGGGACAGGATAGCAATCAGCCCCAGCATTTT
TRBJ2-4,TRBD1,TRBV28,CASSGDRGGNIQYF,TGTGCCAGCAGTGGAGACAGGGGGGGGAACATTCAGTACTTC